This record looks at one T cell receptor beta chain sequence and its context. This clonotype appeared many times. The clone's antigen remains unknown. Base qualities were left out, and no much larger clone turns up one base away. The germline V gene supplies CDR1 SGHTA and CDR2 FQGNSA. From V the trimming removes 5 bases and from J it removes 4 bases, while the gene matches leave 9 bases of the junction unaccounted for. The CDR3 holds 17 amino acids from the cysteine to the phenylalanine. Only the CDR3 DNA is retained, 51 bases long and in frame from the first base. The reads were generated on an Illumina HiSeq 1500. In TCRdb, the public reads were trimmed at Q25 with fastp and aligned with MiXCR, with productive beta chains retained. Rows with a matching CDR3 protein are joined into one entry that keeps the most common DNA and genes. This sample has 200,000 to 300,000 distinct CDR3 sequences in its table, and around an eighth of those were observed once. The ten top clones hold 1.5% to 2% of the sample.

These data are taken from a study of T cell repertoires in cytomegalovirus infection (dated by TCRdb to the late 2010s). As for the study more broadly: Donor HLA type was relevant to the analysis, because carriage of CMV infection together with the matching HLA type was indicated by public TCR beta signatures.

General conclusions and limits of the study: In the ex vivo response, HLA-C-restricted CMV-specific TCR beta clonotypes were dominant, and in two of eight donors the single most frequent clonotype came from this HLA-C-restricted group. Carriers of CMV infection plus the relevant HLA type were discriminated by the cumulative frequency of public TCR beta family members in the study cohort and in an independent 352-donor cohort.

The rearrangement joined TRBV7-2 to TRBJ2-6; a stretch of 9 junction bases matches TRBD1. Sequencing used PBMCs. The sequence was collected from a human donor in good health (CMV status not recorded). Some clones in this sample may be carry-over from other donors' samples. In nucleotides, the sequence is TGTGCCAGCAGCCCTACAGGGGGCGCGACAGGGGCCAACGTCCTGACTTTC. Its protein product is CASSPTGGATGANVLTF.